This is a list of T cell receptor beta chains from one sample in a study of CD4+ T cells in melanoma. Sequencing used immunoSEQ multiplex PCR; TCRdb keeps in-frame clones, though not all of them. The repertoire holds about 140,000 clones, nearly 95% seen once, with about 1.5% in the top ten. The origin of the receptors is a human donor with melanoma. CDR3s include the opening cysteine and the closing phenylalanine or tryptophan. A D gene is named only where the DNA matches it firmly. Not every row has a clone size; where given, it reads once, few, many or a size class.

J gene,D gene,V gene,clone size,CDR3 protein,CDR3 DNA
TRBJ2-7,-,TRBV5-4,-,CASSSQQGLGYEQYF,TGTGCCAGCAGCTCACAGCAGGGGTTGGGCTACGAGCAGTACTTC
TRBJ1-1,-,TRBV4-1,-,CASSLRVRDTEAFF,TGCGCCAGCAGCCTCAGGGTACGGGACACTGAAGCTTTCTTT
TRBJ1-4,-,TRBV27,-,CASGHRDEKLFF,TGTGCCAGCGGACACAGGGATGAAAAACTGTTTTTT
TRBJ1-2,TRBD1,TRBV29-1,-,CSVGRGTGGSYGYTF,TGCAGCGTGGGGAGGGGGACAGGGGGTTCCTATGGCTACACCTTC
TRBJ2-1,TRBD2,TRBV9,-,CASRVAGGVYNEQFF,TGTGCCAGCAGAGTAGCGGGGGGTGTTTACAATGAGCAGTTCTTC
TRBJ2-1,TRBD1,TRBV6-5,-,CASTRAGQGTNEQFF,TGTGCCAGCACCCGCGCCGGACAGGGGACCAATGAGCAGTTCTTC
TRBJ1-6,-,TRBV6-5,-,CASRYSGEYNSPLHF,TGTGCCAGCAGGTACTCCGGGGAATATAATTCACCCCTCCACTTT
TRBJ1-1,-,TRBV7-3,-,CASSLNIGGWAFF,TGTGCCAGCAGCTTAAATATCGGGGGATGGGCTTTCTTT
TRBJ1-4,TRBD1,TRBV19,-,CASSGRDRAYGEKLFF,TGTGCCAGTAGTGGAAGGGACAGGGCATACGGTGAAAAACTGTTTTTT
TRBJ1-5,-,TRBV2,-,CASSSDRFYQPQHF,TGTGCCAGCAGTTCCGACAGGTTCTATCAGCCCCAGCATTTT
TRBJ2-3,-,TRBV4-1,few,CASSQEWADTQYF,TGCGCCAGCAGCCAAGAGTGGGCAGATACGCAGTATTTT
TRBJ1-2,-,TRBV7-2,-,CASSLGQPGYGYTF,TGTGCCAGCAGCTTAGGGCAGCCTGGGTATGGCTACACCTTC
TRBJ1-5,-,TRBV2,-,CASNGGNQPQHF,TGTGCCAGCAATGGGGGGAATCAGCCCCAGCATTTT
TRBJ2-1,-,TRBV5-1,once,CASSLVPGSYEQFF,TGCGCCAGCAGCTTGGTGCCGGGTAGCTATGAGCAGTTCTTC
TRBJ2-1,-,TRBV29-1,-,CSVSTVGEQFF,TGCAGCGTTTCGACCGTAGGTGAGCAGTTCTTC
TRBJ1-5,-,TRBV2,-,CASTREGLGNQPQHF,TGTGCCAGCACGCGGGAAGGGCTCGGCAATCAGCCCCAGCATTTT
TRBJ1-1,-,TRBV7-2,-,CASSLVFGVRTEAFF,TGTGCCAGCAGCTTAGTATTCGGGGTAAGGACTGAAGCTTTCTTT
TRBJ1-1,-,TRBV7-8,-,CASSSWGTVNTEAFF,TGTGCCAGCAGCTCCTGGGGGACGGTGAACACTGAAGCTTTCTTT
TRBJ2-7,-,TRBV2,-,CASSDGSSYEQYF,TGTGCCAGCAGTGATGGCTCCTCCTACGAGCAGTACTTC
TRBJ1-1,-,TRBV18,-,CASSPQSAVNTEAFF,TGTGCCAGCTCACCACAATCCGCAGTGAACACTGAAGCTTTCTTT
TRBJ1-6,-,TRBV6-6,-,CASRSGTGGHSPLHF,TGTGCCAGCAGATCCGGGACCGGTGGGCATTCACCCCTCCACTTT
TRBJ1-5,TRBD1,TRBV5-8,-,CASSRQGVKSNQPQHF,TGTGCCAGCAGCCGACAGGGGGTTAAGAGCAATCAGCCCCAGCATTTT
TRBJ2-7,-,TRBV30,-,CAWSVAGPRTGNF,TGTGCCTGGAGTGTGGCGGGTCCTAGAACAGGGAACTTC
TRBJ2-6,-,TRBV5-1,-,CASSEGSSGANVLTF,TGCGCCAGCAGCGAGGGGAGCTCTGGGGCCAACGTCCTGACTTTC
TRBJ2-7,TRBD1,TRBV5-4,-,CASRTGTDKYEQYF,TGTGCCAGCAGAACCGGGACAGACAAGTACGAGCAGTACTTC
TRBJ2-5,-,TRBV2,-,CASSAQGGPEETQYF,TGTGCCAGCAGTGCGCAGGGGGGGCCCGAAGAGACCCAGTACTTC
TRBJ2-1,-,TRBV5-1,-,CASSLVVGDYNEQFF,TGCGCCAGCAGCTTGGTTGTGGGGGACTACAATGAGCAGTTCTTC
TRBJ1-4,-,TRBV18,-,CASSPATGLDEKLFF,TGTGCCAGCTCACCCGCCACAGGGCTGGATGAAAAACTGTTTTTT
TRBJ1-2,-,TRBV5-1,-,CASSLNLDGLNGYTF,TGCGCCAGCAGCCTTAATTTGGACGGACTCAATGGCTACACCTTC
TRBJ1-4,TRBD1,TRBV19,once,CASSFFDRAEKLFF,TGTGCCAGTAGTTTCTTTGACAGGGCAGAAAAACTGTTTTTT
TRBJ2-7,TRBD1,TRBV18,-,CASSPTGRLYEQYF,TGTGCCAGCTCTCCGACAGGGCGCCTCTACGAGCAGTACTTC
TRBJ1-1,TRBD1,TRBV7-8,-,CASSLTDRAAEAFF,TGTGCCAGCAGCTTAACCGACAGGGCAGCTGAAGCTTTCTTT
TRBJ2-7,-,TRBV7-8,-,CASSLSGGPYEQYF,TGTGCCAGCAGCTTATCCGGGGGCCCCTACGAGCAGTACTTC
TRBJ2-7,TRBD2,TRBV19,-,CASSIPRGIQYF,TGTGCCAGTAGTATTCCGCGGGGGATCCAGTACTTC
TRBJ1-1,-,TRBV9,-,CASSVASRMLNTEAFF,TGTGCCAGCAGCGTAGCTTCCCGGATGCTGAACACTGAAGCTTTCTTT
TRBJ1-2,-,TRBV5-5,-,CASSSTEYGYTF,TGTGCCAGCAGCTCGACAGAATATGGCTACACCTTC
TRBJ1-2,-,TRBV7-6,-,CASSPDSRIYGYTF,TGTGCCAGCAGCCCGGACAGTAGGATTTATGGCTACACCTTC
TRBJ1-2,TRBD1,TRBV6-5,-,CASSLRDSAKGGYTF,TGTGCCAGCAGTCTCCGGGACAGCGCGAAGGGAGGCTACACCTTC
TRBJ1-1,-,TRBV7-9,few,CASSPPMNTEAFF,TGTGCCAGCAGCCCGCCTATGAACACTGAAGCTTTCTTT
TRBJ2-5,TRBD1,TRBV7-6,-,CASSTTGLRETQYF,TGTGCCAGCAGTACGACAGGGCTTCGAGAGACCCAGTACTTC
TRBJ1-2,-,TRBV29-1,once,CSVGFGNNGYTF,TGCAGCGTTGGGTTTGGGAACAATGGCTACACCTTC
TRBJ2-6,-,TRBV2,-,CASSALSGANVLTF,TGTGCCAGCAGCGCCTTAAGTGGGGCCAACGTCCTGACTTTC
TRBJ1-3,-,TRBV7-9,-,CASSPGIEAGNTIYF,TGTGCCAGCAGCCCCGGTATCGAGGCTGGAAACACCATATATTTT
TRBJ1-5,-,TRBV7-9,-,CASSHGGGQSGNQPQHF,TGTGCCAGCAGCCATGGGGGGGGCCAGAGTGGCAATCAGCCCCAGCATTTT
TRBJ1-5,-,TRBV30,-,CAWSIGTLYQPQHF,TGTGCCTGGAGCATCGGGACCCTCTATCAGCCCCAGCATTTT
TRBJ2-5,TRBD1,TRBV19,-,CAIRTGVEETQYF,TGTGCCATCCGAACAGGGGTCGAAGAGACCCAGTACTTC
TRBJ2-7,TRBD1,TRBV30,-,CALIPGTDLEQYF,TGTGCCTTGATACCCGGGACAGATCTCGAGCAGTACTTC
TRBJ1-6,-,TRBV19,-,CASSVRQPPPVPLHF,TGTGCCAGTAGTGTCCGACAGCCTCCCCCGGTACCCCTCCACTTT
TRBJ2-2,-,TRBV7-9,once,CASSLVGGGVAGELFF,TGTGCCAGCAGCTTAGTTGGGGGGGGCGTCGCCGGGGAGCTGTTTTTT
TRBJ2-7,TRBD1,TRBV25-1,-,CASSDSRQGGYEQYF,TGTGCCAGCAGTGATTCCCGACAGGGGGGCTACGAGCAGTACTTC
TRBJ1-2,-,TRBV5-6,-,CASSLASGSGYGYTF,TGTGCCAGCAGCTTGGCTTCAGGATCCGGCTATGGCTACACCTTC
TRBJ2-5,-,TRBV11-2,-,CASSIREASTQYF,TGTGCCAGCAGCATCCGAGAGGCGTCTACCCAGTACTTC